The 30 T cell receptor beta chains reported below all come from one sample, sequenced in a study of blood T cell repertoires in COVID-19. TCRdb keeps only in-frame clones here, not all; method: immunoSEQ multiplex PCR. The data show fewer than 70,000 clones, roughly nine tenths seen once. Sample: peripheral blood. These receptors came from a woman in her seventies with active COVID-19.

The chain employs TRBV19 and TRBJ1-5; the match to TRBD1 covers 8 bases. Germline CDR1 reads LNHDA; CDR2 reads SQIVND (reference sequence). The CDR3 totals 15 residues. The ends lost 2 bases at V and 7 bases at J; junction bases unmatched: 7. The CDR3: CASSISRQGLQPQHF. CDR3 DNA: TGTGCCAGTAGTATATCCCGACAGGGGCTCCAGCCCCAGCATTTT.

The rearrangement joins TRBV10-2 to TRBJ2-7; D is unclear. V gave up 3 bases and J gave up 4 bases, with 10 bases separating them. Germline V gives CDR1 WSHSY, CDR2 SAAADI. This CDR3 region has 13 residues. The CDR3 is CASSDEVSYEQYF. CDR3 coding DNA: TGCGCCAGCAGTGATGAGGTTTCATACGAGCAGTACTTC.

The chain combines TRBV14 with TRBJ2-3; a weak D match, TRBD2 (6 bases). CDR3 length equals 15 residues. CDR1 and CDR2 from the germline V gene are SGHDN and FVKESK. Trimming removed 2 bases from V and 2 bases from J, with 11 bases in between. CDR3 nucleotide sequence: TGTGCCAGCAGCCAACAAGCGGGCTACACAGATACGCAGTATTTT. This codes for CASSQQAGYTDTQYF.

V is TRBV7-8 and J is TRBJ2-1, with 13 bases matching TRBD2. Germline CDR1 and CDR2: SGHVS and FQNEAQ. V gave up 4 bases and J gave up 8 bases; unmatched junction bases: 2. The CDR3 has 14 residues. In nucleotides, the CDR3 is TGTGCCAGCAGCTGGACTAGCGGGAGTGATGAGCAGTTCTTC. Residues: CASSWTSGSDEQFF.

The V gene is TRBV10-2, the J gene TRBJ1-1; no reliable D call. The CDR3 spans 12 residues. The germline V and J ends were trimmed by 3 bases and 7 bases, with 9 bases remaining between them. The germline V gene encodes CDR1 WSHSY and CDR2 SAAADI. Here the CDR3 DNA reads TGCGCCAGCAGTGATCATCGCAGTGAAGCTTTCTTT. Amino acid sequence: CASSDHRSEAFF.

Here the CDR3 reads CASSRLGQLMNTEAFF. The CDR3 DNA is TGTGCCAGCAGTCGCCTGGGACAGCTGATGAACACTGAAGCTTTCTTT. J is TRBJ1-1 and V is TRBV6-2 or TRBV6-3, with 7 bases fitting TRBD1. Losses at the gene ends were 5 bases for V and 0 bases for J; bases not matched to a gene: 9. The germline V gene encodes CDR1 MNHEY and CDR2 SVGEGT. The CDR3 consists of 16 residues.

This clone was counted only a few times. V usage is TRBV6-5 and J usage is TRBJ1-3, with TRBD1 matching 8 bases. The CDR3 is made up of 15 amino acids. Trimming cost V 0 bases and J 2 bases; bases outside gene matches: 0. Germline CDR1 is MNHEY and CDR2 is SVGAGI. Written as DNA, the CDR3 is TGTGCCAGCAGTTACTCGACAGGGGCTGGAAACACCATATATTTT. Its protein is CASSYSTGAGNTIYF.

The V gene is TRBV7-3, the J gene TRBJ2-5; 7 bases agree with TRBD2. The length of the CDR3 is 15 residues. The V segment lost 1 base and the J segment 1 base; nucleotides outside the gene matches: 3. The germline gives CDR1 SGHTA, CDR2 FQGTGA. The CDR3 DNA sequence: TGTGCCAGCAGCTTAATGGCTAGCGGCCAAGAGACCCAGTACTTC. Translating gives CASSLMASGQETQYF. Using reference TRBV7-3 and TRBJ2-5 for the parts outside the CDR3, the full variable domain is GAGVSQTPSNKVTEKGKYVELRCDPISGHTALYWYRQSLGQGPEFLIYFQGTGAADDSGLPNDRFFAVRPEGSVSTLKIQRTERGDSAVYLCASSLMASGQETQYFGPGTRLLVL.

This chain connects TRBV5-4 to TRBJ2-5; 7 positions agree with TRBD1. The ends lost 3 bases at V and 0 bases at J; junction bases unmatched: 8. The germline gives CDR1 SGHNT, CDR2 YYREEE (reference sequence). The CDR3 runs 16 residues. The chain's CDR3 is CASSSTGTVYQETQYF. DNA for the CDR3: TGTGCCAGCAGCTCAACCGGGACAGTTTACCAAGAGACCCAGTACTTC.

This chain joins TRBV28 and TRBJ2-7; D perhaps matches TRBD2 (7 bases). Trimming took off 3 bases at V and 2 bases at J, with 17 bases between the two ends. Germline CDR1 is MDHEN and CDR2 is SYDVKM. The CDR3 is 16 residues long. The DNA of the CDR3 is TGTGCCAGCAGTTTCGTCGGGGGGCTTGAGCCCTACGAGCAGTACTTC. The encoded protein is CASSFVGGLEPYEQYF.

CDR3 loop: CASSYFVGQGDTEAFF. The CDR3 DNA reads TGTGCCAGCAGCTACTTCGTCGGACAGGGGGATACTGAAGCTTTCTTT. The V and J genes are TRBV7-9 and TRBJ1-1; 10 nucleotides align to TRBD1. In germline, CDR1 is SEHNR, CDR2 FQNEAQ (reference sequence). The CDR3 loop spans 16 amino acids. V trimming: 4 bases; J trimming: 5 bases; junction bases outside the gene matches: 10.

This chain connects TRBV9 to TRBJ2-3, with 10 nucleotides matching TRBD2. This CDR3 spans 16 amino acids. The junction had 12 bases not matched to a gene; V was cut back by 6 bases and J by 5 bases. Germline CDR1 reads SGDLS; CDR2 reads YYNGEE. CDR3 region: CASTPTPSGSVDTQYF. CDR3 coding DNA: TGTGCCAGCACCCCAACTCCTAGCGGGAGTGTAGATACGCAGTATTTT. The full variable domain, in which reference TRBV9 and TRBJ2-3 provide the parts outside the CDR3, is DSGVTQTPKHLITATGQRVTLRCSPRSGDLSVYWYQQSLDQGLQFLIQYYNGEERAKGNILERFSAQQFPDLHSELNLSSLELGDSALYFCASTPTPSGSVDTQYFGPGTRLTVL.

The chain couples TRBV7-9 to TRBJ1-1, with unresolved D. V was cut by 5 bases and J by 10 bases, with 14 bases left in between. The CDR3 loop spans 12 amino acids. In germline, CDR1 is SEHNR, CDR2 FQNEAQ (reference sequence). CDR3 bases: TGTGCCAGCAGCCCAGAGGTTTCGATAGCTTTCTTT. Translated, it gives CASSPEVSIAFF.

This CDR3 reads CASSLGQGGGANVLTF. The CDR3, as DNA: TGTGCCAGCAGCTTAGGGCAGGGTGGTGGGGCCAACGTCCTGACTTTC. The chain joins TRBV7-9 to TRBJ2-6, with a weak D call TRBD1 (5 bases). CDR3 length: 16 amino acids. Trimming took 1 base from V and 3 from J, leaving 10 bases between them. Germline-derived CDR1 and CDR2 are SEHNR and FQNEAQ (reference sequence).

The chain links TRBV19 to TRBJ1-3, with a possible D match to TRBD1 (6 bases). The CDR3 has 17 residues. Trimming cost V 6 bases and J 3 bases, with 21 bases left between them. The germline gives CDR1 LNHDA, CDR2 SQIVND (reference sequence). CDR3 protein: CASSTVSGGPYGNTIYF. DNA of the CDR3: TGTGCCAGTAGCACCGTCTCGGGGGGCCCGTATGGAAACACCATATATTTT.

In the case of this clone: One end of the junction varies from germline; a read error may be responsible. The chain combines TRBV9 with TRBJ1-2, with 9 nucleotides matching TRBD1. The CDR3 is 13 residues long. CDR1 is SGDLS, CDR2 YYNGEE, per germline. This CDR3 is CASSVVEGTGYSF. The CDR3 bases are TGTGCCAGCAGCGTAGTAGAGGGGACAGGGTACAGCTTC.

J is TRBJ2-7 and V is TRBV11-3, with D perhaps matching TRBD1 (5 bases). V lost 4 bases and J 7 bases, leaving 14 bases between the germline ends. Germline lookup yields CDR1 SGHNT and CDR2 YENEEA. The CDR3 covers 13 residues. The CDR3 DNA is TGTGCCAGCAGCTCAGGGATTCAGATGGAGCAGTACTTC. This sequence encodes CASSSGIQMEQYF.

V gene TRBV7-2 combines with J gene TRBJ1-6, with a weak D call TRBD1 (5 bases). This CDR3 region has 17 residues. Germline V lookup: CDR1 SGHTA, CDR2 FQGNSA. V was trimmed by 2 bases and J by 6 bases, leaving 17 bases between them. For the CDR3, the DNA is TGTGCCAGCAGCTTATTTCCCCAGGGAAAAATTAATTCACCCCTCCACTTT. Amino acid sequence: CASSLFPQGKINSPLHF.

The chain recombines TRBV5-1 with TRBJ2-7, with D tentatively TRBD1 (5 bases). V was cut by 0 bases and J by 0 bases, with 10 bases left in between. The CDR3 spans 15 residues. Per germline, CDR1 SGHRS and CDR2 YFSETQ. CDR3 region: CASSLEMGPSYEQYF. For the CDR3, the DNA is TGCGCCAGCAGCTTGGAAATGGGGCCCTCCTACGAGCAGTACTTC.

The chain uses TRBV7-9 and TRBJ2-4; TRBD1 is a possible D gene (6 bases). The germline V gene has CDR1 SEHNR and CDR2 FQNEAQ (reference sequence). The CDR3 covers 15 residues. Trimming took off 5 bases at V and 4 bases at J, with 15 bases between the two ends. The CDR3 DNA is TGTGCCAGCAGCGGGACATACTTTGAAAAAAACATTCAGTACTTC. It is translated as CASSGTYFEKNIQYF.

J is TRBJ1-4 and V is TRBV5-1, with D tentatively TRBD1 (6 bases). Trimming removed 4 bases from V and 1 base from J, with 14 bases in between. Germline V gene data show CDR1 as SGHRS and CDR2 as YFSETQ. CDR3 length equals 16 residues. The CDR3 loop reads CASSLMWGQTNEKLFF. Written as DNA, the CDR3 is TGCGCCAGCAGCCTAATGTGGGGGCAAACTAATGAAAAACTGTTTTTT.

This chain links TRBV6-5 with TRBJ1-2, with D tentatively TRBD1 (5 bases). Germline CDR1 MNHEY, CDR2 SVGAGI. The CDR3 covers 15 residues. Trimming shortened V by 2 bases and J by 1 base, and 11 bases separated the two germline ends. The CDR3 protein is CASSYLWGVNYGYTF. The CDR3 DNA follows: TGTGCCAGCAGTTACCTATGGGGCGTTAACTATGGCTACACCTTC.

CDR3 nucleotide sequence: TGTGCCAGTAGTAGGAGGGAGGATACAGATACGCAGTATTTT. Translating it yields CASSRREDTDTQYF. This chain links TRBV19 with TRBJ2-3, with D possibly TRBD2 on 6 matching bases. The germline V gene encodes CDR1 LNHDA and CDR2 SQIVND (reference sequence). The germline V and J ends were trimmed by 4 bases and 3 bases, with 11 bases remaining between them. CDR3 length: 14 amino acids.

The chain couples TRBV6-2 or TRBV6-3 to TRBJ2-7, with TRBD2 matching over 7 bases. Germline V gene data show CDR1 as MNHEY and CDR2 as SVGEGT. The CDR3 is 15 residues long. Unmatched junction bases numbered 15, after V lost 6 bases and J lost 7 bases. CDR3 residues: CASSPRGEGLKEQYF. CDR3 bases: TGTGCCAGCAGCCCTCGGGGGGAGGGCCTAAAGGAGCAGTACTTC.

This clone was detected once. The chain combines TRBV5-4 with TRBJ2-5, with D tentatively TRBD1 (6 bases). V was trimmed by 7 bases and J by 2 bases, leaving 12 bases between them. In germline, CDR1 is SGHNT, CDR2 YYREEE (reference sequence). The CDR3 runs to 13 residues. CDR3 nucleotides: TGTGCCAGCGGTCGGGACAATCAAGAGACCCAGTACTTC. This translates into CASGRDNQETQYF. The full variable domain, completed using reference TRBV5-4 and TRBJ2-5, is ETGVTQSPTHLIKTRGQQVTLRCSSQSGHNTVSWYQQALGQGPQFIFQYYREEENGRGNFPPRFSGLQFPNYSSELNVNALELDDSALYLCASGRDNQETQYFGPGTRLLVL.

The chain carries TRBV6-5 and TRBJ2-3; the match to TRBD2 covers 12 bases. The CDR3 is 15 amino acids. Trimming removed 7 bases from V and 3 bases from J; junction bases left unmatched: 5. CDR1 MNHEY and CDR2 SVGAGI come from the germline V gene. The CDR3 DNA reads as TGTGCCAGCACCCTAGCGGGAGGGGAAACAGATACGCAGTATTTT. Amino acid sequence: CASTLAGGETDTQYF.

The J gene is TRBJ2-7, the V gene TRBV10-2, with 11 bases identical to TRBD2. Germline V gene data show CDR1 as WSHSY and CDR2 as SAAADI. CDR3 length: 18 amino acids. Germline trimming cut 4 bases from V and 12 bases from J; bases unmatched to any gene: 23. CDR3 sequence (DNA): TGCGCCAGCAGTGGTTTGCGTCTAGCGGGAGGCCTTGAATGGGATCGGTACTTC. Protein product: CASSGLRLAGGLEWDRYF.

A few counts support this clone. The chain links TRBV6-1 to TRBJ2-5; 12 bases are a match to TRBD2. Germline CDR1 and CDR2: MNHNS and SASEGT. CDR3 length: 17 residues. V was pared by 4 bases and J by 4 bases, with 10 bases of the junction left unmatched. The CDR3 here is CASSVRRLAGVGETQYF. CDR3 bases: TGTGCCAGCAGTGTCCGTCGACTAGCGGGAGTCGGAGAGACCCAGTACTTC.

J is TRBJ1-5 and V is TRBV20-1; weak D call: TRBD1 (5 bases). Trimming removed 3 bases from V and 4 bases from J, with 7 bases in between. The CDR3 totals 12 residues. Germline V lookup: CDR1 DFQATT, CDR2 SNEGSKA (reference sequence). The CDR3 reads CSASRGNQPQHF. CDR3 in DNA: TGCAGTGCTAGTCGGGGGAATCAGCCCCAGCATTTT.

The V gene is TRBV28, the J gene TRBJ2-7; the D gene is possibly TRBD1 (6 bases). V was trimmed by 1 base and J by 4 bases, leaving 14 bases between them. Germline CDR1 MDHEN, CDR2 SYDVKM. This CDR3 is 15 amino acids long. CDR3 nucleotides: TGTGCCAGCAGTTTATCCGCAGGGGTTGGGTACGAGCAGTACTTC. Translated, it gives CASSLSAGVGYEQYF.